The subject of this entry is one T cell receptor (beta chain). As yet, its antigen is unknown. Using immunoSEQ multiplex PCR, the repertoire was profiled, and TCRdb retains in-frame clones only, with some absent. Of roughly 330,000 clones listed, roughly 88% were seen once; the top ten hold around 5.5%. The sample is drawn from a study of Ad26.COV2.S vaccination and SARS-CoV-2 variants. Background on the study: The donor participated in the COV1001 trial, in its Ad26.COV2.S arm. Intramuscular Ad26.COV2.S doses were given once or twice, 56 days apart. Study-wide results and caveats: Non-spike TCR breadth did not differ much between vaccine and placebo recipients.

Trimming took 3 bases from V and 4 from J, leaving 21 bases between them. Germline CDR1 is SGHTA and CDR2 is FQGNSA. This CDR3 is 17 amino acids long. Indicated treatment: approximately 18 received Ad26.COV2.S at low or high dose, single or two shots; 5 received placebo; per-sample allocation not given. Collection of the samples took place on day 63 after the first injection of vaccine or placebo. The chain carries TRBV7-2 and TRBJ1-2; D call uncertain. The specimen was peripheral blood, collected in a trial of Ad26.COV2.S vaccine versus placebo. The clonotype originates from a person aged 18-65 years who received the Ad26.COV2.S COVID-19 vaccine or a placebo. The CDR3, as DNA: TGTGCCAGCAGCTTGGTCGACACTGCGTCGTGGAGCTATGGCTACACCTTC. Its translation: CASSLVDTASWSYGYTF.